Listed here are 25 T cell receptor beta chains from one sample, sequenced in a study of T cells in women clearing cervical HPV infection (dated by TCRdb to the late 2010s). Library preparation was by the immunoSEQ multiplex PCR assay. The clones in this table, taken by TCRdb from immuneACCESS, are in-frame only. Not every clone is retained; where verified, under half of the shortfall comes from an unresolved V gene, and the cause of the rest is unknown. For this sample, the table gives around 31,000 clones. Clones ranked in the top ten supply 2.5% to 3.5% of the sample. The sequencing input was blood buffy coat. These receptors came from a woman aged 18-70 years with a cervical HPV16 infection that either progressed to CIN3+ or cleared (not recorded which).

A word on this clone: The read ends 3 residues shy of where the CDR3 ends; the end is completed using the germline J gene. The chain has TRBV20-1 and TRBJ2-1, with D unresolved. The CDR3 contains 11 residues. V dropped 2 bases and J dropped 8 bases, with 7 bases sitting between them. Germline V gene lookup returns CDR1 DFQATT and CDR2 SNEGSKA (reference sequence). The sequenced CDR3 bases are TGCAGTGCTAGATATTTCCATGAG. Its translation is CSARYFHE. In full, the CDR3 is CSARYFHEQFF.

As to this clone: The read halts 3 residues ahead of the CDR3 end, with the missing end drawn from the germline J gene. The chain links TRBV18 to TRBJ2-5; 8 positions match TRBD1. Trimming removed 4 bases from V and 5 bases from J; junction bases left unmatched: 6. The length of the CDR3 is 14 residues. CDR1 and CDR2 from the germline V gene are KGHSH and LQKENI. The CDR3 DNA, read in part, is TGTGCCAGCTCACATAGGACAGGGAGGGAGACC. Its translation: CASSHRTGRET. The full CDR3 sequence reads CASSHRTGRETQYF.

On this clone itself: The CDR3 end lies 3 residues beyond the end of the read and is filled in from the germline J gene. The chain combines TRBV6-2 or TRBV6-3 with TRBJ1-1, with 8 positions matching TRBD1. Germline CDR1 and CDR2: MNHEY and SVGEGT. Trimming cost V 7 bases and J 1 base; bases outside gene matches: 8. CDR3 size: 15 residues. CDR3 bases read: TGTGCCAGCACCCCACCCGGGACAGGGAACACTGAA. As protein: CASTPPGTGNTE. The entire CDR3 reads CASTPPGTGNTEAFF.

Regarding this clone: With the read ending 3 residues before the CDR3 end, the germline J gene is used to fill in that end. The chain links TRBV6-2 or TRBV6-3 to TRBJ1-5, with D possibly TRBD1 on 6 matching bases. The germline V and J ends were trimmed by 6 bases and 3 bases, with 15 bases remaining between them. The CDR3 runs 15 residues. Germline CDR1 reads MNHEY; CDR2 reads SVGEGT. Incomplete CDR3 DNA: TGTGCCAGCAGACAAATACAGGGCGCCAATCAGCCC. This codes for CASRQIQGANQP. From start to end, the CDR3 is CASRQIQGANQPQHF.

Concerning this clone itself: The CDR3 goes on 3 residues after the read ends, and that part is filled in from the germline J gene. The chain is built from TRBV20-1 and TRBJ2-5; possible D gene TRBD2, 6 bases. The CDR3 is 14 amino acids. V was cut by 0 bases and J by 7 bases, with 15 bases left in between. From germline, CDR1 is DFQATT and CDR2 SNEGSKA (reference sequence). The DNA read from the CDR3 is TGCAGTGCTAGAGATCCGCGGGGTCGAGGGACC. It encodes CSARDPRGRGT. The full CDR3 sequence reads CSARDPRGRGTQYF.

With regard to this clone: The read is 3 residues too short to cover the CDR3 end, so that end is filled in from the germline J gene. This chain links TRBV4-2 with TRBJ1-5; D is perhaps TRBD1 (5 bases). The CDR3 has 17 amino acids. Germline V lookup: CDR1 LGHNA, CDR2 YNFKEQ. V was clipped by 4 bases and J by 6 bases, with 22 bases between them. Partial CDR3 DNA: TGTGCCAGCAGCCGGTCGCCCCCCTCAGGGATCTTTCAGCCC. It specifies CASSRSPPSGIFQP. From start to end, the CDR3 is CASSRSPPSGIFQPQHF.

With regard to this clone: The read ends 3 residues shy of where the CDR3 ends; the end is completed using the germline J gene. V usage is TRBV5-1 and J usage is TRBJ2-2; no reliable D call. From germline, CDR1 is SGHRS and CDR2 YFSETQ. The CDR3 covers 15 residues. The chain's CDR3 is CASSLDPSTNEKLFF. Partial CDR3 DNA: TGCGCCAGCAGCTTGGATCCTTCAACTAATGAAAAG. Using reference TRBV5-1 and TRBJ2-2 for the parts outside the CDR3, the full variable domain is KAGVTQTPRYLIKTRGQQVTLSCSPISGHRSVSWYQQTPGQGLQFLFEYFSETQRNKGNFPGRFSGRQFSNSRSEMNVSTLELGDSALYLCASSLDPSTNEKLFFGEGSRLTVL.

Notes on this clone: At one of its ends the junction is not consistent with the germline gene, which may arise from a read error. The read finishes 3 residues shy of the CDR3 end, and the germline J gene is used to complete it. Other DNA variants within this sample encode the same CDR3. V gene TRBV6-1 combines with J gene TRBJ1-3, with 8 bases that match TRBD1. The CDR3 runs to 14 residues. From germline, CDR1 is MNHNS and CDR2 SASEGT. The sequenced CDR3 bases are TGTGCCAGCAGTGAAGCAACAGGGGGAAACACA. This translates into CASSEATGGNT. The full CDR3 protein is CASSEATGGNTIYF.

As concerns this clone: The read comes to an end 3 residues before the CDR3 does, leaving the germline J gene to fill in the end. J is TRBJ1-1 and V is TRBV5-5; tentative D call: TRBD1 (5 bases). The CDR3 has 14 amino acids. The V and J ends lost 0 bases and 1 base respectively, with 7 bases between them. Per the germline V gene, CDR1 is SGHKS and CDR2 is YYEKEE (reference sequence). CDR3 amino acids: CASSLAGGNTEAFF. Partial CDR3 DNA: TGTGCCAGCAGCTTGGCGGGGGGGAACACTGAA.

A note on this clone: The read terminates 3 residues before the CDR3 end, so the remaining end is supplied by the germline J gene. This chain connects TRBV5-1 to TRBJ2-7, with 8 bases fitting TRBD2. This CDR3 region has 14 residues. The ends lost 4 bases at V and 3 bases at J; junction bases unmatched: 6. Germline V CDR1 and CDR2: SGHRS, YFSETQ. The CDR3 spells CASSRLAGFYEQYF. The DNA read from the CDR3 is TGCGCCAGCAGCAGGCTAGCGGGCTTCTACGAG.

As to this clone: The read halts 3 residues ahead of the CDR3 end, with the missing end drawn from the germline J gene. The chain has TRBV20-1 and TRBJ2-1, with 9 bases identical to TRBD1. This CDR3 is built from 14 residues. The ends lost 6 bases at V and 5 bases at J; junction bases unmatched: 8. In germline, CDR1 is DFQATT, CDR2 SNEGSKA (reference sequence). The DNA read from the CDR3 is TGCAGTGCCCTACAGGGGGCGCAGGACAATGAG. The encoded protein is CSALQGAQDNE. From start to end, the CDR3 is CSALQGAQDNEQFF.

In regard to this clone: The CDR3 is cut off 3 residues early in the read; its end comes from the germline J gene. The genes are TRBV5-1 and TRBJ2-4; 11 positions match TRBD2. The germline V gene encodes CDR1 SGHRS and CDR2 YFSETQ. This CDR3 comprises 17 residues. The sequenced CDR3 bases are TGCGCCAGCAGCCCCATAATAGCGGGGGGGTTTCGGGAGACT. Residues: CASSPIIAGGFRET. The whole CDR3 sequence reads CASSPIIAGGFRETQYF.

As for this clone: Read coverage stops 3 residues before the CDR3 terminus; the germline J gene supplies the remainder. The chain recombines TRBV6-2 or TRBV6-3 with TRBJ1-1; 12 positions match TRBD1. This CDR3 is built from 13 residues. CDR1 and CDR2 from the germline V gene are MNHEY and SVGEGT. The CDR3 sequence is CASREGTGGEAFF. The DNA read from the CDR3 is TGTGCCAGCAGGGAAGGGACAGGGGGCGAA.

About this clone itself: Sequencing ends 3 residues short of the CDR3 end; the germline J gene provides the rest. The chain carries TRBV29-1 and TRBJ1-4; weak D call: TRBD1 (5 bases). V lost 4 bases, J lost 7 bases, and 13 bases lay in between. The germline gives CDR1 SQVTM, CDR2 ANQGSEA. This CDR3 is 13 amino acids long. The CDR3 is CSVGYRLGEKLFF. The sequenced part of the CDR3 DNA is TGCAGCGTTGGCTACAGGCTGGGTGAAAAA. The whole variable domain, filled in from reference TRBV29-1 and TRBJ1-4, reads SAVISQKPSRDICQRGTSLTIQCQVDSQVTMMFWYRQQPGQSLTLIATANQGSEATYESGFVIDKFPISRPNLTFSTLTVSNMSPEDSSIYLCSVGYRLGEKLFFGSGTQLSVL.

Incomplete CDR3 DNA: TGCGCCAGCAGCGCCTCCGGGACTAGGTCATTGGCGGGAAACAATGAG. As protein: CASSASGTRSLAGNNE. The full CDR3 is CASSASGTRSLAGNNEQFF. This chain joins TRBV5-1 and TRBJ2-1; 8 bases map to TRBD2. The read halts 3 residues ahead of the CDR3 end, with the missing end drawn from the germline J gene. Germline lookup yields CDR1 SGHRS and CDR2 YFSETQ. The junction had 20 bases not matched to a gene; V was cut back by 4 bases and J by 5 bases. CDR3 length: 19 residues.

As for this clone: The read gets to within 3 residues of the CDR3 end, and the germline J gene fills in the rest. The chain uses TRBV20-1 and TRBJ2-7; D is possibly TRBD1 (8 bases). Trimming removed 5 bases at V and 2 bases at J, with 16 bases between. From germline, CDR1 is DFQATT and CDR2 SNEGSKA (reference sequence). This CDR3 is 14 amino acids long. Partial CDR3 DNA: TGCAGTGCTGCTAGGACAGGGACTACCTACGAG. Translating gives CSAARTGTTYE. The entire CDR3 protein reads CSAARTGTTYEQYF.

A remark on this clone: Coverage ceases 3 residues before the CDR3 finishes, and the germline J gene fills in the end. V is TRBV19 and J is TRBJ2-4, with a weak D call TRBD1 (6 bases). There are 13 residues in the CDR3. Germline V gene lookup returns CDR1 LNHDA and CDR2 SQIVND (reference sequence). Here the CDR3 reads CASRETGLYGQYF. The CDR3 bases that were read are TGTGCCAGTAGGGAGACAGGTCTCTATGGT.

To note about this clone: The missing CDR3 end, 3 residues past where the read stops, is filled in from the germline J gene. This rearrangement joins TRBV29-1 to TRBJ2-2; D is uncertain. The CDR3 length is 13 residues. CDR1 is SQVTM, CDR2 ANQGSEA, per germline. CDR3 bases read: TGCAGCGTTACGAGCTCCTATAATTCACCG. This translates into CSVTSSYNSP. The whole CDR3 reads CSVTSSYNSPLFF.

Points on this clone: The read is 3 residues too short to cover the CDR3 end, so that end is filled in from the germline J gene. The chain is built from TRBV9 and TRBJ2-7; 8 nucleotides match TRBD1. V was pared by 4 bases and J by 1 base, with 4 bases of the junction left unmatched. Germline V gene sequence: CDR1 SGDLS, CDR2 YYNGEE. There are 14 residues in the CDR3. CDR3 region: CASSRTGSSYEQYF. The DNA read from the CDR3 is TGTGCCAGCAGCCGGACAGGGTCTTCCTACGAG. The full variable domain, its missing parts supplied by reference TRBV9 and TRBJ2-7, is DSGVTQTPKHLITATGQRVTLRCSPRSGDLSVYWYQQSLDQGLQFLIQYYNGEERAKGNILERFSAQQFPDLHSELNLSSLELGDSALYFCASSRTGSSYEQYFGPGTRLTVT.

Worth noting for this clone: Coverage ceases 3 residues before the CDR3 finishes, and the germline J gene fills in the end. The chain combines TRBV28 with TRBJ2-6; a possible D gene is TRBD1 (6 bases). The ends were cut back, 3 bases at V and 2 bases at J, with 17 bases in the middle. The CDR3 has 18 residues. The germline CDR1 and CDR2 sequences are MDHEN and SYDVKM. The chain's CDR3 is CASSFRLVRGPGANVLTF. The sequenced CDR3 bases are TGTGCCAGCAGTTTTAGGCTTGTCAGGGGTCCTGGGGCCAACGTC.

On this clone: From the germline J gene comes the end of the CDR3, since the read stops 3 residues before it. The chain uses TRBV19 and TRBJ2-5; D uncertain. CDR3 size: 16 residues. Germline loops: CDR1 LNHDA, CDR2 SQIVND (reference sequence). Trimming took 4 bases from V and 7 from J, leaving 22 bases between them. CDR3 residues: CASSRDLEGSHGTQYF. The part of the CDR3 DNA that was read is TGTGCCAGTAGTAGAGATCTGGAAGGGTCGCATGGGACC.

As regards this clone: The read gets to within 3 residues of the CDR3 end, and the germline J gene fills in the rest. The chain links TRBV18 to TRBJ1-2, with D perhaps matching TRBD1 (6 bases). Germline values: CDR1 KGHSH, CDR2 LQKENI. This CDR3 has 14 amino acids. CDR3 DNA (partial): TGTGCCAGCTCACCTTTTCAGGGGAACGACGAC. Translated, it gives CASSPFQGNDD. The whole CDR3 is CASSPFQGNDDYTF.

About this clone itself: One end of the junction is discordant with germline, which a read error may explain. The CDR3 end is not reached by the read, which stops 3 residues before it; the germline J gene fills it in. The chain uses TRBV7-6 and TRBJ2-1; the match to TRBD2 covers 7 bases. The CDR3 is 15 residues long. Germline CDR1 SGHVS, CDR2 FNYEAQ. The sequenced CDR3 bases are TGTGCCAGCACCTTACAGGCGGGGGTCCTCAATGAG. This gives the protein CASTLQAGVLNE. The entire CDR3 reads CASTLQAGVLNEQFF.

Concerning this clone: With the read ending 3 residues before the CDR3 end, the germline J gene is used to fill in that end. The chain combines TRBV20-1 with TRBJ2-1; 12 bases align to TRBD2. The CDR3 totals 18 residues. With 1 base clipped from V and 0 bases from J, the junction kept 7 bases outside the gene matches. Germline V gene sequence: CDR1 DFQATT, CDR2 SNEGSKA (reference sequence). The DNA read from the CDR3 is TGCAGTGCTAGAGCCCTAGCGGGGGGGACGAGCTCCTACAATGAG. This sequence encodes CSARALAGGTSSYNE. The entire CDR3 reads CSARALAGGTSSYNEQFF.

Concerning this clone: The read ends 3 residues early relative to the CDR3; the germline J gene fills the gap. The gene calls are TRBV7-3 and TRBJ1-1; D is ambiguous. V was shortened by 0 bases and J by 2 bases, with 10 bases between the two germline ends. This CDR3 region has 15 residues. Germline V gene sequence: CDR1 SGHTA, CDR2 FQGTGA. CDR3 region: CASSLTLVRNTEAFF. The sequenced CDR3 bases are TGTGCCAGCAGCTTAACCCTTGTCAGAAACACTGAA. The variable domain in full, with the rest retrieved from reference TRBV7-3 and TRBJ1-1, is GAGVSQTPSNKVTEKGKYVELRCDPISGHTALYWYRQSLGQGPEFLIYFQGTGAADDSGLPNDRFFAVRPEGSVSTLKIQRTERGDSAVYLCASSLTLVRNTEAFFGQGTRLTVV.